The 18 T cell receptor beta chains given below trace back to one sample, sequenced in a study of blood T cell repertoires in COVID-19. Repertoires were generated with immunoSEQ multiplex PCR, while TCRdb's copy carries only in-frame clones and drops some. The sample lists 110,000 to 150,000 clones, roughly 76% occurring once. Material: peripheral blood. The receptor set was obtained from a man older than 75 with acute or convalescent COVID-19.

The CDR3 protein is CASSLFYRAQETQYF. The CDR3 coding sequence is TGTGCCAGCAGCTTGTTCTACAGGGCTCAAGAGACCCAGTACTTC. The chain combines TRBV5-6 with TRBJ2-5, with D possibly TRBD1 on 6 matching bases. The CDR3 spans 15 residues. Germline CDR1 and CDR2: SGHDT and YYEEEE. The V gene lost 1 base and the J gene lost 2 bases, with 12 bases spanning the gap.

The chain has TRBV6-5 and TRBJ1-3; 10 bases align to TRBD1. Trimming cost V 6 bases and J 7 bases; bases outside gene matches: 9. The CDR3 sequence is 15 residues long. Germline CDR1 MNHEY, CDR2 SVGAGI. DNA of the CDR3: TGTGCCAGCAGCAGATGGACAGGGGGGAGGAACACCATATATTTT. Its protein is CASSRWTGGRNTIYF.

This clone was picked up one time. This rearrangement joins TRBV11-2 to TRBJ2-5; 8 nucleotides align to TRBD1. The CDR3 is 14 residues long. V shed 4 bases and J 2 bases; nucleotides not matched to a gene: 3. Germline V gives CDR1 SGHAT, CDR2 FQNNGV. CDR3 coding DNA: TGTGCCAGCAGCTCCACAGGGGGTCAAGAGACCCAGTACTTC. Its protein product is CASSSTGGQETQYF.

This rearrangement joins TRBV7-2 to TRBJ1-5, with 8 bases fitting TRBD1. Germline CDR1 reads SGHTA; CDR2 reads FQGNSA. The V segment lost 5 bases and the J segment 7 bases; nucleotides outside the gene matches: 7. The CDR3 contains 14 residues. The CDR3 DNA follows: TGTGCCAGCAGCCAAGACAGGGGTGACCAGCCCCAGCATTTT. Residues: CASSQDRGDQPQHF.

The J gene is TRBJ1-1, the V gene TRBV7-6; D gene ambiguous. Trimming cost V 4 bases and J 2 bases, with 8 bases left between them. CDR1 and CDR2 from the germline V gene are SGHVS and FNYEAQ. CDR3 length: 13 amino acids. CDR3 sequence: CASSYGINTEAFF. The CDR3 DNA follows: TGTGCCAGCAGCTACGGGATCAACACTGAAGCTTTCTTT.

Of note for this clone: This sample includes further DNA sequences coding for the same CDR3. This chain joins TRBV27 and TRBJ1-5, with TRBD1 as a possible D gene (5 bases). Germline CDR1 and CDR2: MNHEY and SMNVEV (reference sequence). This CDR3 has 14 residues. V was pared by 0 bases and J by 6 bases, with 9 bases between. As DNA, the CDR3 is TGTGCCAGCAGTTTATCGGGGGGGGGTCAGCCCCAGCATTTT. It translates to CASSLSGGGQPQHF.

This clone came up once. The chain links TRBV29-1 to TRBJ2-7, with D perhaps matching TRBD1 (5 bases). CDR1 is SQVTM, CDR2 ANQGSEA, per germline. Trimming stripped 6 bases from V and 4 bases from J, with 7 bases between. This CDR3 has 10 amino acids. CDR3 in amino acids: CSVRQYEQYF. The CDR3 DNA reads TGCAGCGTCCGACAGTACGAGCAGTACTTC.

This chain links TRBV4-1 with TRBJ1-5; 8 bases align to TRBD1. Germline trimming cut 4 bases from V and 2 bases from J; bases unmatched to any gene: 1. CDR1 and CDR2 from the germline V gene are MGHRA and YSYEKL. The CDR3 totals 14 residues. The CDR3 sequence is CASSLDRGNQPQHF. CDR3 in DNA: TGCGCCAGCAGCCTGGACAGGGGCAATCAGCCCCAGCATTTT.

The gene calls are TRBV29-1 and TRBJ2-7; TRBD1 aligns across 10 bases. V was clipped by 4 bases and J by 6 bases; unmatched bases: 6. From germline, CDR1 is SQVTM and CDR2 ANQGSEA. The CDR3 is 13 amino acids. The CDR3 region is CSVASDRGLEQYF. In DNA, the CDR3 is TGCAGCGTTGCCTCAGACAGGGGGCTCGAGCAGTACTTC.

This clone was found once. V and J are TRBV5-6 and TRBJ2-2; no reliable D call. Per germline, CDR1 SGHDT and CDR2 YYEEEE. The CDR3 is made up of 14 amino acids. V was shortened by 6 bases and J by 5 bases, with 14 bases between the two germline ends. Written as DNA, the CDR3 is TGTGCCAGCACCCCTACAGCTGCAACCGGGGAGCTGTTTTTT. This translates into CASTPTAATGELFF.

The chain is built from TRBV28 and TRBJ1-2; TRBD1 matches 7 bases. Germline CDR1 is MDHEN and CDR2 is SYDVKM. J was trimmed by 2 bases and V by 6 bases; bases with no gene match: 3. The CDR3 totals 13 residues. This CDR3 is CASSQGGNYGYTF. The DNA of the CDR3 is TGTGCCAGCAGCCAGGGGGGAAACTATGGCTACACCTTC.

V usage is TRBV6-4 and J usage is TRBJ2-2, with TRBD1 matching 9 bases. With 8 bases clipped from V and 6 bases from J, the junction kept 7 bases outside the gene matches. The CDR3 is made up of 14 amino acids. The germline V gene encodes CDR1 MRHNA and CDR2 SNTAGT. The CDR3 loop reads CASAPGQGPGELFF. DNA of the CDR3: TGTGCCAGCGCACCGGGACAGGGTCCCGGGGAGCTGTTTTTT.

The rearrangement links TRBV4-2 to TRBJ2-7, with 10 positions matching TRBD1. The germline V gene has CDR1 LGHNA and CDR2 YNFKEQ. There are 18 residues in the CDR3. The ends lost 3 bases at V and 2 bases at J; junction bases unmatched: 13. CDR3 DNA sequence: TGTGCCAGCAGCCAGGTTGCTCATGAGGGACAGGGGACCTACGAGCAGTACTTC. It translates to CASSQVAHEGQGTYEQYF.

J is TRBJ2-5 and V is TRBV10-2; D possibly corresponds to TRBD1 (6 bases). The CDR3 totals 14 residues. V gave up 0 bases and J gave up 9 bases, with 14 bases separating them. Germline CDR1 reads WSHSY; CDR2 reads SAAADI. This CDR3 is CASSESGAPGAQYF. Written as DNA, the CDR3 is TGCGCCAGCAGTGAGTCGGGAGCGCCAGGGGCCCAGTACTTC.

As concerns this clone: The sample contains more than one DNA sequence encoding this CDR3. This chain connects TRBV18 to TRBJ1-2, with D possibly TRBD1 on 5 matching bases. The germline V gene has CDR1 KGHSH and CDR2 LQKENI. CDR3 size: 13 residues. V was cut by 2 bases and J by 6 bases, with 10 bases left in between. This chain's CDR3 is CASSPRGGDGYTF. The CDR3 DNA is TGTGCCAGCTCACCAAGGGGAGGTGATGGCTACACCTTC.

In DNA form, the CDR3 reads TGTGCCAGCAGCGTTGAGTGGGCAAATCAGCCCCAGCATTTT. It codes for CASSVEWANQPQHF. The rearrangement joins TRBV9 to TRBJ1-5; D remains ambiguous. Looked up from germline, CDR1 is SGDLS and CDR2 is YYNGEE. The V gene lost 2 bases and the J gene lost 4 bases, with 10 bases spanning the gap. The CDR3 consists of 14 residues.

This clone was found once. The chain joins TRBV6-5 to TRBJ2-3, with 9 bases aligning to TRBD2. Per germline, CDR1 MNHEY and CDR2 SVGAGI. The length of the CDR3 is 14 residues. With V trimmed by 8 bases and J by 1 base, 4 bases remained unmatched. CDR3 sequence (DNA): TGTGCCAGCGCGGGGGGGCGGGGCACAGATACGCAGTATTTT. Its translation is CASAGGRGTDTQYF.

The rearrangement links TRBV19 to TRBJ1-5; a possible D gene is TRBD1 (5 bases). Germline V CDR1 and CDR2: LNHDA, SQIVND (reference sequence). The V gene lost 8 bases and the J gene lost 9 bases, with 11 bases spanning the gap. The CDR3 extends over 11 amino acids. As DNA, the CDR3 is TGTGCCAGTGCTCAAAGGGGGCCCCAGCATTTT. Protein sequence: CASAQRGPQHF.